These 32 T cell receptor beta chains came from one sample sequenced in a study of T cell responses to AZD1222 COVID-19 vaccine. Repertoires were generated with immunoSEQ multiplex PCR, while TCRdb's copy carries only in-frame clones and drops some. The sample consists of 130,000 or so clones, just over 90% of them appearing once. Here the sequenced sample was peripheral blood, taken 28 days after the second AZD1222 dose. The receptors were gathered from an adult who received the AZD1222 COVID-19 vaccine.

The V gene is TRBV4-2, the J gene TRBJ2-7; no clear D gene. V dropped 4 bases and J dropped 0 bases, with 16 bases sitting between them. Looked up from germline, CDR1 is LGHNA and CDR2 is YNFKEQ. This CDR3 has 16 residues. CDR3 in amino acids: CASSPLPESRSYEQYF. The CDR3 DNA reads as TGTGCCAGCAGCCCCCTCCCCGAGTCCCGCTCCTACGAGCAGTACTTC.

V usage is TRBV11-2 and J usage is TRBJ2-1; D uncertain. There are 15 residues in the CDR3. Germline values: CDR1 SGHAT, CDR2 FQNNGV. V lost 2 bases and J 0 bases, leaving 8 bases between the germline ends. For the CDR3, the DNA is TGTGCCAGCAGCTTAAGTGCCACCTCCTACAATGAGCAGTTCTTC. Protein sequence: CASSLSATSYNEQFF.

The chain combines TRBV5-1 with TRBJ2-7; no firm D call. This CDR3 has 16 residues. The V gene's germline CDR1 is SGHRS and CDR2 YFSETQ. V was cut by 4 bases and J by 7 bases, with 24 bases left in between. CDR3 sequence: CASSIQHDPPAREQYF. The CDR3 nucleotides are TGCGCCAGCAGCATACAACACGACCCCCCTGCCAGGGAGCAGTACTTC.

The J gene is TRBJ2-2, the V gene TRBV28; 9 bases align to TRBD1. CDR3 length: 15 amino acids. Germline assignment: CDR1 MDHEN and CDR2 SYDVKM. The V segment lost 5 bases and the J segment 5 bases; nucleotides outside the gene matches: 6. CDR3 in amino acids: CASSPDRGFTGELFF. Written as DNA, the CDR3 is TGTGCCAGCAGTCCCGACAGGGGGTTTACCGGGGAGCTGTTTTTT.

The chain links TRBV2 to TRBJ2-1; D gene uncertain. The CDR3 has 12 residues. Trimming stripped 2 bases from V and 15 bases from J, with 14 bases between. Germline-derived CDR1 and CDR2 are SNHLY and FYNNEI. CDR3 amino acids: CASSEMARWPFF. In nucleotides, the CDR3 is TGTGCCAGCAGTGAAATGGCTAGGTGGCCGTTCTTC.

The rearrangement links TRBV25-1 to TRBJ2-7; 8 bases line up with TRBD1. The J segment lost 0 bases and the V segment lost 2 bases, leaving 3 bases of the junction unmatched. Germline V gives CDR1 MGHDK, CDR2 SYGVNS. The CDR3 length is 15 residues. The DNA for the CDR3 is TGTGCCAGCAGTGAACTAGGACAGGGCTCCTACGAGCAGTACTTC. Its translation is CASSELGQGSYEQYF.

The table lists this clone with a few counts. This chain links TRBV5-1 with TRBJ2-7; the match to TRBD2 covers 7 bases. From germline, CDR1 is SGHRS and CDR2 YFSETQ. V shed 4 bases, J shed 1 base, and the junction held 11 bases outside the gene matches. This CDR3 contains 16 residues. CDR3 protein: CASSRESSGVSYEQYF. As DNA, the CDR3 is TGCGCCAGCAGCCGGGAGTCTAGCGGCGTATCCTACGAGCAGTACTTC.

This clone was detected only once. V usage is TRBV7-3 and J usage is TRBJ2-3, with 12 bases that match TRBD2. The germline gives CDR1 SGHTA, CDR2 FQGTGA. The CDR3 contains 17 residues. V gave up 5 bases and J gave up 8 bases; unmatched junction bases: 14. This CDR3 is CASSAGLAGNLGGTQYF. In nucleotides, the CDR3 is TGTGCCAGCAGCGCCGGACTAGCGGGAAATCTTGGCGGTACGCAGTATTTT.

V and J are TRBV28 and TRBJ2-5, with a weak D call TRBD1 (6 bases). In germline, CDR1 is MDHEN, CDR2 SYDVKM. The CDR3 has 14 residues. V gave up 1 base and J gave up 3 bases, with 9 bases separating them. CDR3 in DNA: TGTGCCAGCAGTTTATACAGGGATAAAGAGACCCAGTACTTC. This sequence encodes CASSLYRDKETQYF.

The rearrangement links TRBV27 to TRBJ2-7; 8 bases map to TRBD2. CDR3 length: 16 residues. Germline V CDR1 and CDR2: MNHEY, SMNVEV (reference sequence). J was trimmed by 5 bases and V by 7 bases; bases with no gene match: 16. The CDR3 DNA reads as TGTGCCAGCACCCCCGGGGCCAGCGGGAGAGGAAACGAGCAGTACTTC. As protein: CASTPGASGRGNEQYF.

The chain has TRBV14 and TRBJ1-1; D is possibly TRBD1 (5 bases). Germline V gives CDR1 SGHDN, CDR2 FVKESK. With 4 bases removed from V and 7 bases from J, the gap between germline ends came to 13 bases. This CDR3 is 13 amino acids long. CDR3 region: CASSRELRDEAFF. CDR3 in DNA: TGTGCCAGCAGCCGGGAACTCAGGGATGAAGCTTTCTTT.

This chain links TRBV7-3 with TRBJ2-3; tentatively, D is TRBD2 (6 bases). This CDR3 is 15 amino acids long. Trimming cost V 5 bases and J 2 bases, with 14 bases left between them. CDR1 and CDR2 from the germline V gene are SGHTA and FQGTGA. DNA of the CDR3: TGTGCCAGCAGCCCTGATGGGGGGACCACAGATACGCAGTATTTT. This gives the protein CASSPDGGTTDTQYF.

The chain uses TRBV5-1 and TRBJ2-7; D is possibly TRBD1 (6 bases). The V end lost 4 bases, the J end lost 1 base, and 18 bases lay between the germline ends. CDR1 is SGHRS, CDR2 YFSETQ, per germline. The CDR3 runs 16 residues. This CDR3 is CASSKDRSTGSYEQYF. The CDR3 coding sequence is TGCGCCAGCAGCAAAGACAGGTCAACGGGATCCTACGAGCAGTACTTC.

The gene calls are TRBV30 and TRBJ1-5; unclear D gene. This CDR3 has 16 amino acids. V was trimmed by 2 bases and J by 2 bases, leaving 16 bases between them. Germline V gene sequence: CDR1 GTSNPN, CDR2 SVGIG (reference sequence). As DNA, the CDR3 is TGTGCCTGGAGTCATCTTTTTGGCCACGGCAATCAGCCCCAGCATTTT. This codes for CAWSHLFGHGNQPQHF.

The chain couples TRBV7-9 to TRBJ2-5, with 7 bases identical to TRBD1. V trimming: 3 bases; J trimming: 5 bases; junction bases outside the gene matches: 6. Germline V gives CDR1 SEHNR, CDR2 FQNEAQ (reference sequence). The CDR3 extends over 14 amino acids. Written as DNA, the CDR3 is TGTGCCAGCAGCTTCCAGGGGGTGCGGGAGACCCAGTACTTC. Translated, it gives CASSFQGVRETQYF.

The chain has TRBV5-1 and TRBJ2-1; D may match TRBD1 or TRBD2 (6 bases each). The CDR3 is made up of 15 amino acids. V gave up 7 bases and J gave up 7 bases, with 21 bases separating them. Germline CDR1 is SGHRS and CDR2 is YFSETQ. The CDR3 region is CASGAELRGRNEQFF. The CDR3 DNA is TGCGCCAGCGGGGCTGAGCTAAGGGGGAGGAATGAGCAGTTCTTC.

CDR3 sequence (DNA): TGTGCCAGCAGCCCGCACCCCGGGACTAGCGGGATAATATACAATGAGCAGTTCTTC. Protein sequence: CASSPHPGTSGIIYNEQFF. J is TRBJ2-1 and V is TRBV7-3; TRBD2 matches at 13 bases. This CDR3 has 19 amino acids. V lost 5 bases, J lost 4 bases, and 14 bases stayed unmatched. Germline-derived CDR1 and CDR2 are SGHTA and FQGTGA.

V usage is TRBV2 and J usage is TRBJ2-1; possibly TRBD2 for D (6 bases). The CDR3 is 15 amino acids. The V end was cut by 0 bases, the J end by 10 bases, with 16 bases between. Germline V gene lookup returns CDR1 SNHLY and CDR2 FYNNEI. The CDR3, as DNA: TGTGCCAGCAGTGAAGCCATCCGGTGGACTAAAGAGCAGTTCTTC. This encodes CASSEAIRWTKEQFF.

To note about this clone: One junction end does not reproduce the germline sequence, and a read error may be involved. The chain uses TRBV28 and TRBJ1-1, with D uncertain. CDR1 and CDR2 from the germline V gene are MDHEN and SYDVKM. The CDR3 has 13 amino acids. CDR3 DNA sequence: TGCGCAGCTAGAGGTCAGCCGAACACTGAAGCTTTCTTT. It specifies CAARGQPNTEAFF.

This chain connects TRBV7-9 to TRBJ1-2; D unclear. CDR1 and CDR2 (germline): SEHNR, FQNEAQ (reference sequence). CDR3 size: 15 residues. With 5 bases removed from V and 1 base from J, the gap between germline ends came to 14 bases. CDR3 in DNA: TGTGCCAGCAGCCGCTCCGGGTTTAATAACTATGGCTACACCTTC. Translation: CASSRSGFNNYGYTF.

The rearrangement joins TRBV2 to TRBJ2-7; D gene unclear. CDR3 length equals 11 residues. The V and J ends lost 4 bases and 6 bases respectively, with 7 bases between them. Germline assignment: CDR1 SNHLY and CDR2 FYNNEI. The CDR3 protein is CASSGYVEQYF. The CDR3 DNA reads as TGTGCCAGCAGTGGGTATGTCGAGCAGTACTTC.

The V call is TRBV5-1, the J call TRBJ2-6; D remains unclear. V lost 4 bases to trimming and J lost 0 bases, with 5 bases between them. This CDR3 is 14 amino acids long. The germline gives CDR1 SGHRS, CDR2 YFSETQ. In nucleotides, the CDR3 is TGCGCCAGCAGCGGCAGCTCTGGGGCCAACGTCCTGACTTTC. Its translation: CASSGSSGANVLTF.

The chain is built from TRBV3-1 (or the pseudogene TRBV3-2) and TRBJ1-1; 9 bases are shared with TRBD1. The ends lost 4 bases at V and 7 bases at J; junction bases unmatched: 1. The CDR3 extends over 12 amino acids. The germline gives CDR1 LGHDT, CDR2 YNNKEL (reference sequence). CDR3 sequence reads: CASSRTGDEAFF. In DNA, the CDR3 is TGTGCCAGCAGCCGGACAGGGGATGAAGCTTTCTTT.

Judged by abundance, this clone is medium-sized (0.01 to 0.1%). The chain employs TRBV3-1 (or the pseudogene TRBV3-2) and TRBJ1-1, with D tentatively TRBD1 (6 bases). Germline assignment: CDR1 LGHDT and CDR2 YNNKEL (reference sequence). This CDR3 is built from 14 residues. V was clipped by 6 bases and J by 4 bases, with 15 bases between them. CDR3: CASSLLRGGTEAFF. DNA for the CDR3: TGTGCCAGCAGTCTACTCAGGGGTGGCACTGAAGCTTTCTTT.

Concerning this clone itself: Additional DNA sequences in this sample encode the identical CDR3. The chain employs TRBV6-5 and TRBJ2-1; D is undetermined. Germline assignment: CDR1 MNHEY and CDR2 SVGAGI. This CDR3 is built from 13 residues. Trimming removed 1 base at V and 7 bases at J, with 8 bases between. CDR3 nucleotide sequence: TGTGCCAGCAGTTACTTATCTGGGAATGAGCAGTTCTTC. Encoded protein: CASSYLSGNEQFF.

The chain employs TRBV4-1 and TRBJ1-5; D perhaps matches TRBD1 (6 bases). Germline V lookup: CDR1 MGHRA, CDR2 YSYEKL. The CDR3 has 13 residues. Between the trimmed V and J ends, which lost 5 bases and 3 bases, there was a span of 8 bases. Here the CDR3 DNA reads TGCGCCAGCAGCGACAGGCCCAATCAGCCCCAGCATTTT. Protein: CASSDRPNQPQHF.

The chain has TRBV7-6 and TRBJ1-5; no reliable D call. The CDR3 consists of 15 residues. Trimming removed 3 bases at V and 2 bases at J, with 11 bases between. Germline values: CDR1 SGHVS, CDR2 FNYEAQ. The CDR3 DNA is TGTGCCAGCAGCTTCGAGGCTGCGGGCAATCAGCCCCAGCATTTT. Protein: CASSFEAAGNQPQHF.

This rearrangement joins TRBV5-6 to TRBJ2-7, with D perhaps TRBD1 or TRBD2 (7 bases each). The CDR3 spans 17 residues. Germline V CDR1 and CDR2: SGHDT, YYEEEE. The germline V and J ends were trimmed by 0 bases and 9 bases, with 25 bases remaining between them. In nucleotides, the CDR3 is TGTGCCAGCAGCTTGGCAGGGGGAGGGAACTTCGGTGGAGGGCAGTACTTC. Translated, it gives CASSLAGGGNFGGGQYF.

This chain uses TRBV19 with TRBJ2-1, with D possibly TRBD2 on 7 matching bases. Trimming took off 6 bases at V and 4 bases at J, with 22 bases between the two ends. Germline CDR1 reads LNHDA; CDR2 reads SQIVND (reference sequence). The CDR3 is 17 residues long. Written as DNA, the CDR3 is TGTGCCAGTAGGGATGACCCACAGGGAGGGACTTACAATGAGCAGTTCTTC. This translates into CASRDDPQGGTYNEQFF.

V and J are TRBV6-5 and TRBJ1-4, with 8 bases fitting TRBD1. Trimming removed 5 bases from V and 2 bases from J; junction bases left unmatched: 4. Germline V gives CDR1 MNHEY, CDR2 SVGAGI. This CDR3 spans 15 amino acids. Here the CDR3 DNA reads TGTGCCAGCAGTAGGGACAGGACTACTAATGAAAAACTGTTTTTT. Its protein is CASSRDRTTNEKLFF.

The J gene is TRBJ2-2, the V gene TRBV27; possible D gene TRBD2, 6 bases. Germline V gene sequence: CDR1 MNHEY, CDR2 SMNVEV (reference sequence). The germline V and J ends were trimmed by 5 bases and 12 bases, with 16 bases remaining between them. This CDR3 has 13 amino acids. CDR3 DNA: TGTGCCAGCAGTAGGGACTCATTCTTTAAGCTGTTTTTT. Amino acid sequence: CASSRDSFFKLFF.

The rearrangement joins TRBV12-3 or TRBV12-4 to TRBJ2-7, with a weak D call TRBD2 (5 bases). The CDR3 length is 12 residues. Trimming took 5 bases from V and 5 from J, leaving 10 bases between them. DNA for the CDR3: TGTGCCAGCAGTCGAGGGCGAGACGAGCAGTACTTC. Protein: CASSRGRDEQYF.